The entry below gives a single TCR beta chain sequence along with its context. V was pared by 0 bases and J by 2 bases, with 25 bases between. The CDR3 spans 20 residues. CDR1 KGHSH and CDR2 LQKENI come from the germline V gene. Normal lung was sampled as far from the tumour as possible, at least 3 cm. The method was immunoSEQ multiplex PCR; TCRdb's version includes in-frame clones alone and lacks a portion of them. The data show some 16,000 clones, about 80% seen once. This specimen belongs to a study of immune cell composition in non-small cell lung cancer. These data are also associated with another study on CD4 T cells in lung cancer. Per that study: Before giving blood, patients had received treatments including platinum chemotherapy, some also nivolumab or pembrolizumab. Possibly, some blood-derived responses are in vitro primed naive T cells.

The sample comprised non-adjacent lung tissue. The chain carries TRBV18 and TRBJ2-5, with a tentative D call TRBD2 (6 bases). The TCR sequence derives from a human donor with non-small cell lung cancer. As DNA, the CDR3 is TGTGCCAGCTCACCACCGGGAGGAGTTCACAGGCCAAGGGAGCAAGAGACCCAGTACTTC. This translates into CASSPPGGVHRPREQETQYF.